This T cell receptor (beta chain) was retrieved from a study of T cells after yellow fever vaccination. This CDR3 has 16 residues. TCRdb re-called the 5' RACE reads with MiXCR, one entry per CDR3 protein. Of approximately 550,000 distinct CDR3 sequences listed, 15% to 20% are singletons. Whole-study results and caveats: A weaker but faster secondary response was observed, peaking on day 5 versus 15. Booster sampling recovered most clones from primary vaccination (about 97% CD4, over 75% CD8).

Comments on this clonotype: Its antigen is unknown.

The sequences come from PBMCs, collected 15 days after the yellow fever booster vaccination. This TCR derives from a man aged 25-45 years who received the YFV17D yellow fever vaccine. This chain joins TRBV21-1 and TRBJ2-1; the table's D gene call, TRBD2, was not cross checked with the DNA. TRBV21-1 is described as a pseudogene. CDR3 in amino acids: CASSTGPSGGGDEQFF. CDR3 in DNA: TGTGCCAGCAGCACCGGACCCAGCGGGGGGGGGGATGAGCAGTTCTTC.